A selection of T cell receptor beta chains follows, all from one sample in a study of blood T cell repertoires in COVID-19. Only in-frame clones appear in the TCRdb table, and some are missing; sequencing was by immunoSEQ multiplex PCR. The sample records about 150,000 clones, around 86% being singletons. The sequencing sample was made of peripheral blood. The receptor set was obtained from a man aged 50 or older with active COVID-19. Each CDR3 is given with its conserved first and last residue. D genes are given only for firm matches. Only some rows state a clone size, as once, few, many or a class for expanded clones.

j_gene,abundance,v_gene,d_gene,CDR3aa,CDR3nt
TRBJ2-7,few,TRBV9,TRBD1,CASSVEGTATYEQYF,TGTGCCAGCAGCGTAGAGGGGACAGCTACCTACGAGCAGTACTTC
TRBJ1-3,NA,TRBV19,NA,CASSPTVGNTIYF,TGTGCCAGTAGTCCTACGGTTGGAAACACCATATATTTT
TRBJ2-3,NA,TRBV5-1,NA,CASSLAGPPDTQYF,TGCGCCAGCAGCTTGGCAGGGCCCCCAGATACGCAGTATTTT
TRBJ2-5,once,TRBV10-3,NA,CAISGGAGNQETQYF,TGTGCCATCAGTGGGGGAGCGGGCAACCAAGAGACCCAGTACTTC
TRBJ2-1,once,TRBV7-8,NA,CASSFIHGQGGYNEQFF,TGTGCCAGCAGCTTCATCCATGGGCAGGGGGGATACAATGAGCAGTTCTTC
TRBJ1-1,NA,TRBV5-1,NA,CASSLIPGMNTEAFF,TGCGCCAGCAGCTTAATCCCAGGGATGAACACTGAAGCTTTCTTT
TRBJ2-3,NA,TRBV19,NA,CASSTLATQYF,TGTGCCAGTAGTACCTTAGCGACGCAGTATTTT
TRBJ2-7,NA,TRBV15,NA,CATSRARQSSYEQYF,TGTGCCACCAGCAGGGCTAGACAGAGCTCCTACGAGCAGTACTTC
TRBJ2-1,NA,TRBV29-1,TRBD1,CSVEASGQGIFGEQFF,TGCAGCGTTGAAGCCTCGGGACAGGGGATATTCGGCGAGCAGTTCTTC
TRBJ1-6,NA,TRBV27,NA,CASSFVNRDSPLHF,TGTGCCAGCAGTTTCGTGAATCGGGATTCACCCCTCCACTTT
TRBJ1-4,NA,TRBV18,NA,CASSPASEKLFF,TGTGCCAGCTCACCCGCGAGTGAAAAACTGTTTTTT
TRBJ2-3,NA,TRBV7-2,TRBD2,CASSSRSGGLTDTQYF,TGTGCCAGCAGCTCCCGGAGCGGGGGACTCACAGATACGCAGTATTTT
TRBJ2-5,once,TRBV3-1/TRBV3-2,TRBD2,CASSTSSGGAGETQYF,TGTGCCAGCAGCACATCTAGCGGGGGAGCCGGGGAGACCCAGTACTTC
TRBJ2-2,once,TRBV7-9,TRBD2,CASRWTSGGSNTGELFF,TGTGCCAGCAGGTGGACTAGCGGGGGCTCGAACACCGGGGAGCTGTTTTTT
TRBJ2-3,NA,TRBV23-1,TRBD1,CASSQSRAGQGEDTQYF,TGCGCCAGCAGTCAATCTCGGGCGGGACAGGGGGAAGATACGCAGTATTTT
TRBJ1-1,NA,TRBV7-9,TRBD1,CASSLGRGLRAEAFF,TGTGCCAGCAGCTTAGGAAGGGGGCTAAGGGCTGAAGCTTTCTTT
TRBJ2-7,NA,TRBV6-5,TRBD1,CASSYRDRRPYEQYF,TGTGCCAGCAGTTACAGGGACAGACGACCTTACGAGCAGTACTTC
TRBJ1-1,NA,TRBV10-3,TRBD1,CAISPTGANTEAFF,TGTGCCATCAGCCCGACAGGGGCGAACACTGAAGCTTTCTTT
TRBJ1-2,once,TRBV2,NA,CASRPGSAVGYTF,TGTGCCAGCAGGCCGGGATCGGCGGTGGGCTACACCTTC
TRBJ2-7,NA,TRBV18,NA,CASSPTASYEQYF,TGTGCCAGCTCACCAACAGCCTCCTACGAGCAGTACTTC
TRBJ2-5,once,TRBV19,NA,CASSWRAGQETQYF,TGTGCCAGTAGTTGGAGGGCCGGACAAGAGACCCAGTACTTC
TRBJ1-6,few,TRBV10-3,TRBD1,CAISEPGGSPLHF,TGTGCCATCAGTGAGCCAGGGGGGTCACCCCTCCACTTT
TRBJ2-7,NA,TRBV5-6,TRBD2,CASSLYGGAYEQYF,TGTGCCAGCAGCTTGTACGGGGGGGCCTATGAGCAGTACTTC
TRBJ2-5,NA,TRBV6-5,NA,CASGTRETQYF,TGTGCCAGCGGAACGAGGGAGACCCAGTACTTC
TRBJ2-7,NA,TRBV10-3,TRBD2,CAVLAGGHGQYF,TGTGCCGTACTAGCGGGGGGCCACGGGCAGTACTTC
TRBJ1-1,NA,TRBV5-6,NA,CASTGRRGTEAFF,TGTGCCAGCACCGGCCGGCGGGGAACTGAAGCTTTCTTT
TRBJ2-1,NA,TRBV29-1,TRBD2,CSFTSDPYNEQFF,TGCAGCTTTACTAGCGATCCCTACAATGAGCAGTTCTTC
TRBJ2-1,NA,TRBV13,NA,CASTEGHVDNEQFF,TGTGCCAGCACCGAGGGACATGTAGACAATGAGCAGTTCTTC
TRBJ1-2,NA,TRBV27,NA,CASSSLSPDRSYGYTF,TGTGCCAGCAGTTCGCTATCCCCAGACAGGTCCTATGGCTACACCTTC
TRBJ2-1,NA,TRBV4-3,NA,CASSPAGSSYNEQFF,TGCGCCAGCAGCCCCGCGGGTAGCTCCTACAATGAGCAGTTCTTC
TRBJ2-7,NA,TRBV18,TRBD1,CASSPVPDRVSHEQYF,TGTGCCAGCTCACCAGTCCCGGACAGGGTTAGCCACGAGCAGTACTTC
TRBJ1-4,NA,TRBV30,NA,CAWSDHRDKNEKLFF,TGTGCCTGGAGTGACCACAGAGACAAAAATGAAAAACTGTTTTTT
TRBJ2-7,NA,TRBV7-9,TRBD2,CASSSVGGIYEQYF,TGTGCCAGCAGCTCCGTGGGGGGGATCTACGAGCAGTACTTC
TRBJ2-3,NA,TRBV19,NA,CASSRSGTDTQYF,TGTGCCAGTAGTAGAAGCGGCACAGATACGCAGTATTTT
TRBJ2-3,NA,TRBV11-2,TRBD2,CASSRGTSGVLDTQYF,TGTGCCAGCAGCCGAGGGACTAGCGGAGTTTTGGATACGCAGTATTTT
TRBJ2-2,NA,TRBV3-1/TRBV3-2,NA,CASSHTGDTNTGELFF,TGTGCCAGCAGCCATACGGGGGATACGAACACCGGGGAGCTGTTTTTT
TRBJ2-1,once,TRBV11-2,TRBD2,CASSFLAGVVDEQFF,TGTGCCAGCAGCTTCCTAGCGGGGGTGGTCGATGAGCAGTTCTTC
TRBJ1-1,few,TRBV9,TRBD1,CASSVDRGSAEAFF,TGTGCCAGCAGCGTCGACAGGGGATCGGCTGAAGCTTTCTTT
TRBJ1-2,NA,TRBV6-5,TRBD1,CASSRQGTAYGYTF,TGTGCCAGCAGCCGACAGGGTACTGCCTATGGCTACACCTTC
TRBJ2-7,NA,TRBV5-6,TRBD2,CASSEAGGGQSSYEQYF,TGTGCCAGCAGCGAGGCGGGGGGGGGCCAAAGCTCCTACGAGCAGTACTTC
TRBJ2-2,NA,TRBV7-2,TRBD2,CASSLGLAGFGGELFF,TGTGCCAGCAGCTTAGGGCTAGCGGGATTTGGTGGGGAGCTGTTTTTT
TRBJ1-1,NA,TRBV6-6,TRBD1,CASRGRQGDTEAFF,TGTGCCAGCAGGGGGCGACAGGGAGACACTGAAGCTTTCTTT
TRBJ1-1,NA,TRBV11-1,TRBD1,CASSLTGVNTEAFF,TGTGCCAGCAGCTTAACAGGGGTGAACACTGAAGCTTTCTTT
TRBJ2-1,NA,TRBV6-5,NA,CASSSNNEQFF,TGTGCCAGCAGTTCCAACAATGAGCAGTTCTTC
TRBJ1-2,NA,TRBV5-4,NA,CASNPGGVQTRGNYGYTF,TGTGCCAGCAACCCGGGTGGGGTACAGACGCGGGGGAACTATGGCTACACCTTC
TRBJ2-5,NA,TRBV7-6,TRBD1,CASSDRVKETQYF,TGTGCCAGCAGCGACAGGGTTAAAGAGACCCAGTACTTC
TRBJ2-7,NA,TRBV9,TRBD1,CASSPGGYRSYEQYF,TGTGCCAGCAGCCCAGGGGGCTACCGCTCCTACGAGCAGTACTTC
TRBJ2-5,NA,TRBV7-9,NA,CASSHKGFGETQYF,TGTGCCAGCAGCCACAAGGGGTTCGGAGAGACCCAGTACTTC
TRBJ2-1,once,TRBV5-6,TRBD2,CANVTSGGAGSGYEQFF,TGTGCCAACGTGACTAGCGGGGGGGCCGGGTCGGGATATGAGCAGTTCTTC